This T cell receptor (beta chain) is drawn from a study of T-cell reconstitution after alpha-beta-depleted transplantation in children. As it was prepared, the TCRbeta library received unique molecular identifiers. MiXCR, run by TCRdb on the PCR reads, gives a single entry per CDR3 protein. The sample comprises about 340,000 distinct CDR3 sequences, about an eighth of which are singletons, and roughly 4.3% rests with the top ten. This clonotype was recorded a few times. The V end lost 0 bases, the J end lost 6 bases, and 9 bases lay between the germline ends. Germline values: CDR1 SGHDN, CDR2 FVKESK. This CDR3 is 13 amino acids long.

The chain employs TRBV14 and TRBJ2-7; D call uncertain. This sequence was found in a human donor who donated a stem cell graft to a child with Fanconi anemia. The input for sequencing was PBMCs, taken from the stem cell graft. The CDR3 DNA reads as TGTGCCAGCAGCCAAGATCAGGAAGGCGAGCAGTACTTC. Protein: CASSQDQEGEQYF.